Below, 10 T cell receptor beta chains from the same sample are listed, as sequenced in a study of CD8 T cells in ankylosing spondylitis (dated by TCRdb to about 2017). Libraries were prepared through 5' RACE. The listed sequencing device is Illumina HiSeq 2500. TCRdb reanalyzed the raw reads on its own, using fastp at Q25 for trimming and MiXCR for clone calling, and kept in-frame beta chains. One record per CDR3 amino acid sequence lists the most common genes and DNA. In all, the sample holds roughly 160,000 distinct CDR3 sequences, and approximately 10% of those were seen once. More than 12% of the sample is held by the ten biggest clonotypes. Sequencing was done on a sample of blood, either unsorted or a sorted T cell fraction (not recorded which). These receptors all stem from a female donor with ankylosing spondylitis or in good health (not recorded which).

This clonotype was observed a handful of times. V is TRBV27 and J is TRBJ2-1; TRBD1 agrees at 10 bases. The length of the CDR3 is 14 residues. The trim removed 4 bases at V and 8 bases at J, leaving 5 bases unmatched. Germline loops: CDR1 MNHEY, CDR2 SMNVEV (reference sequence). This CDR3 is CASSSGTGVDEQFF. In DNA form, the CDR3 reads TGTGCCAGCAGTTCCGGGACAGGGGTAGATGAGCAGTTCTTC.

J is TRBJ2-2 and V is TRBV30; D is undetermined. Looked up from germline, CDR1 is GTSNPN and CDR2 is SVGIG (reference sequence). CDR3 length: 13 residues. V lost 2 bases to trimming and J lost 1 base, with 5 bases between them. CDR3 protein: CAWSSMNTGELFF. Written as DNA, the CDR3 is TGTGCCTGGAGTAGTATGAACACCGGGGAGCTGTTTTTT. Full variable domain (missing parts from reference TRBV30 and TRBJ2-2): SQTIHQWPATLVQPVGSPLSLECTVEGTSNPNLYWYRQAAGRGLQLLFYSVGIGQISSEVPQNLSASRPQDRQFILSSKKLLLSDSGFYLCAWSSMNTGELFFGEGSRLTVL.

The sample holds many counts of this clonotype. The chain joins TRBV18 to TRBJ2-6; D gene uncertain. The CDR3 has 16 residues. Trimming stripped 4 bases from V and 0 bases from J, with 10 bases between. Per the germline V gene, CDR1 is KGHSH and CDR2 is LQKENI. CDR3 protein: CASSRPGYSGANVLTF. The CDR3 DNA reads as TGTGCCAGCTCACGGCCCGGATACTCTGGGGCCAACGTCCTGACTTTC.

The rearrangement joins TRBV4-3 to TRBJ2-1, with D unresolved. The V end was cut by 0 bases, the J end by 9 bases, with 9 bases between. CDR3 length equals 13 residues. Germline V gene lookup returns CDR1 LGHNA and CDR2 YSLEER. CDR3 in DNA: TGCGCCAGCAGCCAAGACAGGCGCGGTGAGCAGTTCTTC. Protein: CASSQDRRGEQFF.

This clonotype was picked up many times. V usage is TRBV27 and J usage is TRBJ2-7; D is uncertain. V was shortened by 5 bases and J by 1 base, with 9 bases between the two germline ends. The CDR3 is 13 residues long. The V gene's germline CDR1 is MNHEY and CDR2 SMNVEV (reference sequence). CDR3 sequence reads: CASSVTDSYEQYF. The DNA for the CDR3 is TGTGCCAGCAGTGTCACTGATTCCTACGAGCAGTACTTC.

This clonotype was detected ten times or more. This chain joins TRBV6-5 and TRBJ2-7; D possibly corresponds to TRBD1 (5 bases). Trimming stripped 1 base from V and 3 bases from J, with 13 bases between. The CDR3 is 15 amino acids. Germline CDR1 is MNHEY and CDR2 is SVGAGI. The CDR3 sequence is CASSYYLTGRYEQYF. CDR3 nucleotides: TGTGCCAGCAGTTACTATCTCACAGGTCGCTACGAGCAGTACTTC.

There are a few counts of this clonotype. For the CDR3, the DNA is TGTGCCAGCAGCCAATTGGCGGGACTCCGTGAAGCTTTCTTT. It translates to CASSQLAGLREAFF. This rearrangement joins TRBV16 to TRBJ1-1; D is perhaps TRBD1 (5 bases). CDR1 and CDR2 from the germline V gene are KGHSY and FQNENV. V shed 1 base and J shed 7 bases, with 13 bases lying between them. This CDR3 has 14 residues.

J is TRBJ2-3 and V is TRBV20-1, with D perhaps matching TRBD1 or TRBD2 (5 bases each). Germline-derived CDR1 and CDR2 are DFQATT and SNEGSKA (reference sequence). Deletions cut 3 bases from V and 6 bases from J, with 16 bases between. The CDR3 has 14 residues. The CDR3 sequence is CSARGVPHLDTQYF. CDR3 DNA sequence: TGCAGTGCTAGGGGGGTACCCCACCTGGATACGCAGTATTTT.

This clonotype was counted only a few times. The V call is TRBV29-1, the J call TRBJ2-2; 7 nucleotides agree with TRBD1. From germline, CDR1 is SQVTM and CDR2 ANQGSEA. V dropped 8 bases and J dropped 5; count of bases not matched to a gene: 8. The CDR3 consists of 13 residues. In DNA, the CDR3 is TGCAGCCTCATTACAGGGGAAACCGGGGAGCTGTTTTTT. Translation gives CSLITGETGELFF.

For the CDR3, the DNA is TGTGCCAGCAGTTTTGGGGAGAAGCAGTACTTC. Translated: CASSFGEKQYF. The V gene is TRBV28, the J gene TRBJ2-7; tentative D call: TRBD2 (5 bases). V shed 3 bases and J shed 8 bases, with 8 bases lying between them. This CDR3 is built from 11 residues. The V gene's germline CDR1 is MDHEN and CDR2 SYDVKM.